This is a list of T cell receptor beta chains from one sample in a study of shared clonotypes between healthy human individuals. Assay used: immunoSEQ multiplex PCR; TCRdb lists only in-frame clones, some missing. The sample records fewer than 600,000 clones, approximately 80% being singletons. Sequencing input: PBMCs. The receptors originated from a woman between 40 and 50 years old in good health. Some clones in this sample may be carry-over from other donors' samples. Each CDR3 is given with its conserved first and last residue. Fields, in order: J gene, clone size, D gene, V gene, CDR3 DNA, CDR3 protein. D genes are given only for firm matches. The size of a clone is reported for some rows only, either as once, few or many, or as a class for expanded clones.

J gene: TRBJ1-1; clone size: once; D gene: NA; V gene: TRBV29-1; CDR3 DNA: TGCAGCGCCGCCGGACAAAACACTGAAGCTTTCTTT; CDR3 protein: CSAAGQNTEAFF
J gene: TRBJ1-1; clone size: NA; D gene: NA; V gene: TRBV30; CDR3 DNA: TGTGCCTGGAGTTATACGAGGGTGAACACTGAAGCTTTCTTT; CDR3 protein: CAWSYTRVNTEAFF
J gene: TRBJ2-6; clone size: once; D gene: NA; V gene: TRBV15; CDR3 DNA: TGTGCCACCAGCAGAGGGTCGGGGGCCAACGTCCTGACTTTC; CDR3 protein: CATSRGSGANVLTF
J gene: TRBJ2-7; clone size: NA; D gene: NA; V gene: TRBV18; CDR3 DNA: TGTGCCAGCTCACCACGGGATGACGACTACGAGCAGTACTTC; CDR3 protein: CASSPRDDDYEQYF
J gene: TRBJ1-1; clone size: NA; D gene: TRBD1; V gene: TRBV7-9; CDR3 DNA: TGTGCCAGCAGCGCAATACTGACAGGGGGCGCGACAACGAACACTGAAGCTTTCTTT; CDR3 protein: CASSAILTGGATTNTEAFF
J gene: TRBJ2-2; clone size: few; D gene: NA; V gene: TRBV18; CDR3 DNA: TGTGCCAGCTCAACCCAGGGTAGCGTTAACACCGGGGAGCTGTTTTTT; CDR3 protein: CASSTQGSVNTGELFF
J gene: TRBJ1-3; clone size: NA; D gene: TRBD1; V gene: TRBV18; CDR3 DNA: TGTGCCAGCTCACCATCCCGGACAGGGGGCGGTGGAAACACCATATATTTT; CDR3 protein: CASSPSRTGGGGNTIYF
J gene: TRBJ1-1; clone size: NA; D gene: NA; V gene: TRBV12-5; CDR3 DNA: TGTGCTAGTGGTACCGGTGGTCAGAACACTGAAGCTTTCTTT; CDR3 protein: CASGTGGQNTEAFF
J gene: TRBJ1-5; clone size: few; D gene: NA; V gene: TRBV7-8; CDR3 DNA: TGTGCCAGCAGCTCCAGGGAAAATAGCAATCAGCCCCAGCATTTT; CDR3 protein: CASSSRENSNQPQHF
J gene: TRBJ1-5; clone size: NA; D gene: NA; V gene: TRBV15; CDR3 DNA: TGTGCCACCACTCGGGACAAAGTCGATCAGCCCCAGCATTTT; CDR3 protein: CATTRDKVDQPQHF
J gene: TRBJ2-7; clone size: NA; D gene: TRBD1; V gene: TRBV7-2; CDR3 DNA: TGTGCCAGCAGCCGTGGGACAGGGGGCGGTTACGAGCAGTACTTC; CDR3 protein: CASSRGTGGGYEQYF
J gene: TRBJ1-5; clone size: NA; D gene: NA; V gene: TRBV7-6; CDR3 DNA: TGTGCCAGCAGCTTAGCGGGTCAGCCCCAGCATTTT; CDR3 protein: CASSLAGQPQHF
J gene: TRBJ1-5; clone size: once; D gene: NA; V gene: TRBV27; CDR3 DNA: TGTGCCAGCAGTTTATCGGGCCGTAGGACTCAGCATTTT; CDR3 protein: CASSLSGRRTQHF
J gene: TRBJ2-1; clone size: NA; D gene: TRBD2; V gene: TRBV27; CDR3 DNA: TGTGCCAGCAGCTCCGGGACTAGCGTGAATGAGCAGTTCTTC; CDR3 protein: CASSSGTSVNEQFF
J gene: TRBJ2-3; clone size: NA; D gene: TRBD2; V gene: TRBV28; CDR3 DNA: TGTGCCAGCAGTCCCCCCGGAGCGGGGTTCACAGATACGCAGTATTTT; CDR3 protein: CASSPPGAGFTDTQYF
J gene: TRBJ2-3; clone size: NA; D gene: NA; V gene: TRBV29-1; CDR3 DNA: TGCAGCGGGGACTATCGGGGGGCCCCCACAGACACACAGTATTTT; CDR3 protein: CSGDYRGAPTDTQYF
J gene: TRBJ1-5; clone size: NA; D gene: TRBD1; V gene: TRBV28; CDR3 DNA: TGTGCCAGCCGAGGGGGCGGTCAGCCCCAGCATTTT; CDR3 protein: CASRGGGQPQHF
J gene: TRBJ2-7; clone size: NA; D gene: TRBD1; V gene: TRBV5-6; CDR3 DNA: TGTGCCGGCAGTTTTCGACAGGGCGGGTATGGGGAGCAGTACTTC; CDR3 protein: CAGSFRQGGYGEQYF
J gene: TRBJ1-1; clone size: NA; D gene: NA; V gene: TRBV28; CDR3 DNA: TGTGCCAGCAGTTTATTGGGATTAGGGAACACTGAAGCTCTCTTT; CDR3 protein: CASSLLGLGNTEALF
J gene: TRBJ2-3; clone size: NA; D gene: NA; V gene: TRBV4-1; CDR3 DNA: TGCGCCAGCAGCCAAAAGGGACCAGGGGGGGGTACGCAGTATTTT; CDR3 protein: CASSQKGPGGGTQYF
J gene: TRBJ2-7; clone size: many; D gene: TRBD2; V gene: TRBV9; CDR3 DNA: TGTGCCAGCAGCGTAGAGGGAGGGAGCCCCTACGAGCAGTACTTC; CDR3 protein: CASSVEGGSPYEQYF
J gene: TRBJ2-1; clone size: few; D gene: TRBD1; V gene: TRBV4-2; CDR3 DNA: TGTGCCAGCAGCCAAGGGCAGGGGGACTACAATGAGCAGTTCTTC; CDR3 protein: CASSQGQGDYNEQFF
J gene: TRBJ1-5; clone size: NA; D gene: NA; V gene: TRBV2; CDR3 DNA: TGTGCCAGCAGTGAACTGGCAGCGAGTCAGCCCCAGCATTTT; CDR3 protein: CASSELAASQPQHF
J gene: TRBJ2-2; clone size: NA; D gene: NA; V gene: TRBV5-4; CDR3 DNA: TGTGCCAGCAGCTTGTTTCTAGCAGAAACCGGGGAGCTGTTTTTT; CDR3 protein: CASSLFLAETGELFF
J gene: TRBJ1-2; clone size: NA; D gene: NA; V gene: TRBV5-1; CDR3 DNA: TGCGCCAGCAGCCCGGGCGAGGGCCCGGACTATGGCTACACCTTC; CDR3 protein: CASSPGEGPDYGYTF
J gene: TRBJ2-3; clone size: NA; D gene: TRBD2; V gene: TRBV9; CDR3 DNA: TGTGCCAGCAGCGATCTAGCGGGAGGGCAAGATACGCAGTATTTT; CDR3 protein: CASSDLAGGQDTQYF